These 17 T cell receptor beta chains originate from one sample sequenced in a study of blood T cell repertoires in COVID-19. Sequencing used immunoSEQ multiplex PCR; TCRdb keeps in-frame clones, though not all of them. There are 110,000 or so clones in the sample; approximately 90% occur only once, and more than 6% lies in the top ten. The sample comprised peripheral blood. These receptors were collected from a human donor in a cohort sampled during active COVID-19.

This chain uses TRBV2 with TRBJ2-7, with D tentatively TRBD1 (6 bases). Trimming took off 5 bases at V and 3 bases at J, with 11 bases between the two ends. The germline gives CDR1 SNHLY, CDR2 FYNNEI. The CDR3 has 13 amino acids. The CDR3 DNA reads TGTGCCAGCAGTTGGGACAATCTCTACGAGCAGTACTTC. Translated: CASSWDNLYEQYF.

This chain uses TRBV12-3 or TRBV12-4 with TRBJ2-2; TRBD1 matches at 9 bases. The CDR3 loop spans 12 amino acids. The junction had 9 bases not matched to a gene; V was cut back by 7 bases and J by 15 bases. The DNA for the CDR3 is TGTGCCAGCACCGAAGGACAGGGGTTGTTGTTTTTT. Translated, it gives CASTEGQGLLFF.

The chain has TRBV28 and TRBJ1-3; 7 bases are shared with TRBD1. Trimming took 8 bases from V and 4 from J; bases not matched to a gene: 14. The germline CDR1 and CDR2 sequences are MDHEN and SYDVKM. This CDR3 comprises 16 residues. The CDR3 nucleotides are TGTGCCAGCGGAGATACCAGGGGGGCGAGGGGAAACACCATATATTTT. This codes for CASGDTRGARGNTIYF.

V usage is TRBV3-1 (or the pseudogene TRBV3-2) and J usage is TRBJ2-5, with 8 positions matching TRBD2. The CDR3 is made up of 14 amino acids. Germline CDR1 and CDR2: LGHDT and YNNKEL (reference sequence). Unmatched junction bases numbered 2, after V lost 4 bases and J lost 1 base. This CDR3 is CASSLGTSQETQYF. The DNA for the CDR3 is TGTGCCAGCAGCCTAGGGACTAGCCAAGAGACCCAGTACTTC.

Concerning this clone itself: Other DNA sequences in the sample encode the same CDR3. The chain's CDR3 is CASRRGNQPQHF. DNA of the CDR3: TGTGCCAGTAGAAGGGGGAATCAGCCCCAGCATTTT. The chain couples TRBV19 to TRBJ1-5, with D possibly TRBD1 on 6 matching bases. Germline CDR1 and CDR2: LNHDA and SQIVND (reference sequence). Deletions cut 6 bases from V and 4 bases from J, with 7 bases between. The CDR3 extends over 12 amino acids.

V gene TRBV10-3 combines with J gene TRBJ2-1; the match to TRBD2 covers 11 bases. This CDR3 is built from 14 residues. J was trimmed by 3 bases and V by 11 bases; bases with no gene match: 6. The germline V gene has CDR1 ENHRY and CDR2 SYGVKD. This chain's CDR3 is CALKTSGSYNEQFF. The DNA of the CDR3 is TGTGCCCTGAAAACTAGCGGGAGCTACAATGAGCAGTTCTTC.

This chain links TRBV2 with TRBJ1-2; the D gene is possibly TRBD1 (6 bases). The CDR3 is 13 residues long. The germline gives CDR1 SNHLY, CDR2 FYNNEI. V was clipped by 6 bases and J by 8 bases, with 16 bases between them. CDR3 sequence: CASRDQGRGGYTF. The CDR3 DNA sequence: TGTGCCAGCAGGGATCAGGGGAGAGGCGGCTACACCTTC.

This clone was counted only a few times. V usage is TRBV4-1 and J usage is TRBJ2-7, with a possible D match to TRBD2 (6 bases). CDR1 MGHRA and CDR2 YSYEKL come from the germline V gene. This CDR3 contains 15 residues. V was pared by 4 bases and J by 4 bases, with 17 bases between. CDR3 in amino acids: CASSRVAGLVYEQYF. In DNA form, the CDR3 reads TGCGCCAGCAGCCGTGTTGCGGGGCTCGTGTACGAGCAGTACTTC.

This clone was found once. This chain joins TRBV7-9 and TRBJ1-2, with D possibly matching TRBD1 (5 bases). CDR1 and CDR2 (germline): SEHNR, FQNEAQ (reference sequence). V was trimmed by 5 bases and J by 6 bases, leaving 13 bases between them. The CDR3 extends over 13 amino acids. The CDR3: CASSPGGGNGYTF. The CDR3, as DNA: TGTGCCAGCAGCCCCGGCGGGGGAAATGGCTACACCTTC.

The chain employs TRBV9 and TRBJ2-5; maybe TRBD1 (6 bases). Deletions cut 3 bases from V and 0 bases from J, with 15 bases between. Germline V gene data show CDR1 as SGDLS and CDR2 as YYNGEE. The CDR3 length is 16 residues. This CDR3 reads CASSASIQGNQETQYF. CDR3 nucleotides: TGTGCCAGCAGCGCCAGCATCCAGGGGAACCAAGAGACCCAGTACTTC.

The V call is TRBV30, the J call TRBJ2-5, with a tentative D call TRBD1 (5 bases). Trimming removed 0 bases from V and 4 bases from J, with 12 bases in between. CDR1 is GTSNPN, CDR2 SVGIG, per germline (reference sequence). CDR3 length: 14 residues. The CDR3 nucleotides are TGTGCCTGGAGTGTACGTCAGGGCGGAGAGACCCAGTACTTC. As protein: CAWSVRQGGETQYF.

The chain uses TRBV6-6 and TRBJ2-1; 8 bases agree with TRBD2. Germline-derived CDR1 and CDR2 are MNHNY and SVGAGI (reference sequence). Germline trimming cut 7 bases from V and 2 bases from J; bases unmatched to any gene: 7. The CDR3 extends over 15 amino acids. The CDR3 nucleotides read TGTGCCAGCACCTCCCAGGGACTAGCCTACAATGAGCAGTTCTTC. It translates to CASTSQGLAYNEQFF.

V is TRBV11-2 and J is TRBJ2-5; perhaps TRBD2 as D (6 bases). CDR1 and CDR2 (germline): SGHAT, FQNNGV. Trimming removed 5 bases at V and 9 bases at J, with 10 bases between. The CDR3 is 11 amino acids. Here the CDR3 reads CASSPRDSQYF. For the CDR3, the DNA is TGTGCCAGCAGCCCCCGGGACTCCCAGTACTTC.

This chain joins TRBV5-4 and TRBJ1-4; a possible D gene is TRBD1 (5 bases). Germline assignment: CDR1 SGHNT and CDR2 YYREEE (reference sequence). V lost 4 bases and J lost 5, with 12 bases in between. This CDR3 has 14 amino acids. CDR3 sequence reads: CASSEVGGNEKLFF. The CDR3 coding sequence is TGTGCCAGCAGCGAGGTGGGGGGGAATGAAAAACTGTTTTTT.

This chain connects TRBV5-4 to TRBJ2-2; TRBD2 is a possible D gene (6 bases). Germline CDR1 reads SGHNT; CDR2 reads YYREEE (reference sequence). The CDR3 is 16 residues long. Trimming took 9 bases from V and 0 from J, leaving 18 bases between them. This CDR3 is CATTEGTRANTGELFF. The CDR3 coding sequence is TGTGCCACCACGGAAGGGACTCGCGCGAACACCGGGGAGCTGTTTTTT.

The chain uses TRBV5-4 and TRBJ2-3, with D unresolved. The length of the CDR3 is 17 residues. Germline assignment: CDR1 SGHNT and CDR2 YYREEE (reference sequence). Trimming took 2 bases from V and 0 from J, leaving 16 bases between them. CDR3 bases: TGTGCCAGCAGCTTTAATAAACTGCTTACTAGCACAGATACGCAGTATTTT. Amino acid sequence: CASSFNKLLTSTDTQYF.

This clone has just a few counts. V and J are TRBV2 and TRBJ1-3; D uncertain. The V gene's germline CDR1 is SNHLY and CDR2 FYNNEI. The CDR3 contains 15 residues. The V end was cut by 5 bases, the J end by 0 bases, with 11 bases between. CDR3 protein: CASSSRHNSGNTIYF. DNA for the CDR3: TGTGCCAGCAGTTCCAGACACAACTCTGGAAACACCATATATTTT.